The 18 T cell receptor beta chains reported below all come from one sample, sequenced in a study of T cell responses to AZD1222 COVID-19 vaccine. Clones were sequenced by immunoSEQ multiplex PCR, and TCRdb holds only the in-frame ones, with some missing. Of under 150,000 clones in the sample, around 91% were seen once. The material was peripheral blood, obtained 28 days after the second AZD1222 dose. These TCRs come from an adult who received the AZD1222 COVID-19 vaccine.

This clone showed up just once. The rearrangement links TRBV6-2 or TRBV6-3 to TRBJ1-4, with no clear D. Germline CDR1 and CDR2: MNHEY and SVGEGT. Trimming left V 4 bases short and J 0 bases short, with 15 bases between. The CDR3 covers 17 residues. The CDR3 spells CASSFFPGDPTNEKLFF. DNA for the CDR3: TGTGCCAGCAGTTTTTTCCCAGGAGACCCAACTAATGAAAAACTGTTTTTT.

The chain links TRBV19 to TRBJ1-2; a possible D gene is TRBD1 (5 bases). Germline V gives CDR1 LNHDA, CDR2 SQIVND (reference sequence). V was clipped by 2 bases and J by 8 bases, with 12 bases between them. The CDR3 loop spans 13 amino acids. CDR3 residues: CASSIRQRWGYTF. The CDR3 bases are TGTGCCAGTAGTATACGACAGCGCTGGGGCTACACCTTC.

The J gene is TRBJ2-3, the V gene TRBV19; TRBD2 is a possible D gene (5 bases). The V end lost 1 base, the J end lost 3 bases, and 8 bases lay between the germline ends. This CDR3 region has 14 residues. CDR1 is LNHDA, CDR2 SQIVND, per germline (reference sequence). The CDR3 nucleotides are TGTGCCAGTAGTATAGGGTGGGAGACAGATACGCAGTATTTT. Its protein is CASSIGWETDTQYF.

The V call is TRBV4-1, the J call TRBJ1-1; D gene uncertain. This CDR3 is built from 13 residues. Per germline, CDR1 MGHRA and CDR2 YSYEKL. V lost 6 bases and J lost 0, with 8 bases in between. As DNA, the CDR3 is TGCGCCAGCAGAGGTAACATGAACACTGAAGCTTTCTTT. Encoded protein: CASRGNMNTEAFF.

The chain joins TRBV3-1 (or the pseudogene TRBV3-2) to TRBJ1-4, with D possibly TRBD1 on 6 matching bases. V gave up 5 bases and J gave up 3 bases, with 10 bases separating them. This CDR3 is 14 amino acids long. Germline V lookup: CDR1 LGHDT, CDR2 YNNKEL (reference sequence). In DNA form, the CDR3 reads TGTGCCAGCAGCGCGGACAGAGCTAATGAAAAACTGTTTTTT. This translates into CASSADRANEKLFF.

A single count supports this clone. The chain combines TRBV7-8 with TRBJ2-7, with unresolved D. Trimming removed 2 bases from V and 6 bases from J, with 20 bases in between. The CDR3 extends over 16 amino acids. The germline V gene encodes CDR1 SGHVS and CDR2 FQNEAQ. The CDR3 here is CASSLKRMPSIAEQYF. DNA of the CDR3: TGTGCCAGCAGCTTAAAAAGAATGCCATCGATCGCCGAGCAGTACTTC.

V is TRBV18 and J is TRBJ2-4, with TRBD1 matching over 12 bases. From germline, CDR1 is KGHSH and CDR2 LQKENI. The CDR3 is made up of 18 amino acids. Trimming took 6 bases from V and 0 from J; bases not matched to a gene: 9. DNA for the CDR3: TGTGCCAGCTCCGGGACAGGGGGCGCGGGAGTAGCCAAAAACATTCAGTACTTC. It specifies CASSGTGGAGVAKNIQYF. Filled out from reference TRBV18 and TRBJ2-4, the complete variable domain reads NAGVMQNPRHLVRRRGQEARLRCSPMKGHSHVYWYRQLPEEGLKFMVYLQKENIIDESGMPKERFSAEFPKEGPSILRIQQVVRGDSAAYFCASSGTGGAGVAKNIQYFGAGTRLSVL.

The rearrangement joins TRBV28 to TRBJ1-2; tentatively, D is TRBD1 (5 bases). This CDR3 is 14 amino acids long. From germline, CDR1 is MDHEN and CDR2 SYDVKM. Trimming cost V 6 bases and J 4 bases, with 15 bases left between them. This CDR3 reads CASSTGGVVYGYTF. As DNA, the CDR3 is TGTGCCAGCAGCACGGGGGGGGTGGTCTATGGCTACACCTTC.

V usage is TRBV7-2 and J usage is TRBJ1-6, with TRBD1 identical over 9 bases. Germline V gives CDR1 SGHTA, CDR2 FQGNSA. Unmatched junction bases numbered 14, after V lost 5 bases and J lost 6 bases. The CDR3 loop spans 18 amino acids. CDR3 protein: CASSPRYQGQGTNSPLHF. As DNA, the CDR3 is TGTGCCAGCAGCCCCAGGTATCAGGGACAGGGTACTAATTCACCCCTCCACTTT.

This chain connects TRBV27 to TRBJ2-1; no reliable D call. The V and J ends lost 3 bases and 7 bases respectively, with 13 bases between them. The CDR3 sequence is 14 residues long. Germline-derived CDR1 and CDR2 are MNHEY and SMNVEV (reference sequence). Here the CDR3 DNA reads TGTGCCAGCAGTTTGGTGATACAAGGGAATGAGCAGTTCTTC. Translation: CASSLVIQGNEQFF.

This clone has a single count. This chain uses TRBV15 with TRBJ1-1; 9 bases align to TRBD1. Germline V CDR1 and CDR2: LNHNV, YYDKDF (reference sequence). The junction had 6 bases not matched to a gene; V was cut back by 4 bases and J by 6 bases. The CDR3 consists of 14 residues. The CDR3 spells CATSMGQGYSEAFF. The CDR3 DNA follows: TGTGCCACCAGCATGGGACAGGGATACTCTGAAGCTTTCTTT.

This chain joins TRBV5-6 and TRBJ2-7; 9 bases fit TRBD1. CDR1 is SGHDT and CDR2 is YYEEEE in the germline V gene. With V trimmed by 4 bases and J by 5 bases, 13 bases remained unmatched. This CDR3 is 16 amino acids long. DNA of the CDR3: TGTGCCAGCAGCGTAAGATGGGGACAGGGTAAGGACGAGCAGTACGTC. This encodes CASSVRWGQGKDEQYV.

The rearrangement joins TRBV4-2 to TRBJ1-1; 8 bases are a match to TRBD1. V shed 0 bases, J shed 1 base, and the junction held 1 base outside the gene matches. This CDR3 is 15 amino acids long. CDR1 is LGHNA, CDR2 YNFKEQ, per germline. The CDR3 nucleotides are TGTGCCAGCAGCCAAGACGGGACAGGGAACACTGAAGCTTTCTTT. This encodes CASSQDGTGNTEAFF.

The genes are TRBV12-3 or TRBV12-4 and TRBJ1-2; 7 positions match TRBD1. The CDR3 runs to 13 residues. The ends lost 6 bases at V and 5 bases at J; junction bases unmatched: 6. The CDR3 here is CASRSPDRYGYTF. The CDR3 DNA sequence: TGTGCCAGCAGGTCACCGGACAGGTATGGCTACACCTTC.

This chain joins TRBV7-7 and TRBJ2-1, with D perhaps matching TRBD1 (6 bases). CDR1 and CDR2 from the germline V gene are SSHAT and FNYEAQ (reference sequence). CDR3 size: 15 residues. V was trimmed by 3 bases and J by 4 bases, leaving 13 bases between them. CDR3 residues: CASSFSDSRYNEQFF. For the CDR3, the DNA is TGTGCCAGCAGCTTCTCGGACAGCCGATACAATGAGCAGTTCTTC.

V gene TRBV19 combines with J gene TRBJ2-7; 7 bases line up with TRBD2. Trimming took 3 bases from V and 3 from J; bases not matched to a gene: 2. This CDR3 has 13 residues. Germline CDR1 LNHDA, CDR2 SQIVND (reference sequence). This chain's CDR3 is CASSMGLRYEQYF. The CDR3 DNA reads as TGTGCCAGTAGTATGGGACTACGCTACGAGCAGTACTTC. Looking up the rest from reference TRBV19 and TRBJ2-7 gives the full variable domain: DGGITQSPKYLFRKEGQNVTLSCEQNLNHDAMYWYRQDPGQGLRLIYYSQIVNDFQKGDIAEGYSVSREKKESFPLTVTSAQKNPTAFYLCASSMGLRYEQYFGPGTRLTVT.

The V gene is TRBV12-5, the J gene TRBJ1-1, with D maybe TRBD1 (5 bases). V was shortened by 3 bases and J by 6 bases, with 11 bases between the two germline ends. Germline CDR1 reads LGHNT; CDR2 reads FRNRAP. The CDR3 is made up of 13 amino acids. The CDR3 loop is CASGFFGGAEAFF. The CDR3 bases are TGTGCTAGTGGTTTTTTTGGGGGGGCTGAAGCTTTCTTT.

The chain recombines TRBV3-1 (or the pseudogene TRBV3-2) with TRBJ2-7, with D perhaps matching TRBD1 or TRBD2 (5 bases each). Trimming stripped 8 bases from V and 3 bases from J, with 14 bases between. The CDR3 is 13 amino acids. The germline gives CDR1 LGHDT, CDR2 YNNKEL (reference sequence). The CDR3 loop reads CASGGTIIYEQYF. CDR3 nucleotide sequence: TGTGCCAGCGGTGGGACCATTATCTACGAGCAGTACTTC.